These 19 T cell receptor beta chains share one sample of origin, sequenced in a study of beta chain features in type 1 diabetes. General study points: Researchers report that Type 1 diabetes patients had moderately but significantly shorter TCRB CDR3s across all four CD4+ subsets.

What these receptors recognize is not known. Expressed TCRB transcripts got sequenced, as all isolated RNA was reverse transcribed. The table came from immunoSEQ multiplex PCR; TCRdb's copy has only in-frame clones and leaves some out. The sample holds some 160,000 clones; approximately 9.1% are singletons and the top ten take 0.65% to 0.9%. The sequencing input was central memory CD4+ T cells from blood. The receptor set was obtained from a woman aged 25 to 45 with type 1 diabetes.

The chain recombines TRBV4-1 with TRBJ1-3; TRBD1 might be the D (5 bases). The V and J ends lost 1 base and 0 bases respectively, with 10 bases between them. The length of the CDR3 is 16 residues. Germline V gene data show CDR1 as MGHRA and CDR2 as YSYEKL. CDR3 DNA sequence: TGCGCCAGCAGCCAAGTGGCGGGGGTCTCTGGAAACACCATATATTTT. Translation gives CASSQVAGVSGNTIYF.

This clone was seen a handful of times. The chain links TRBV5-1 to TRBJ1-2, with 9 positions matching TRBD1. The germline CDR1 and CDR2 sequences are SGHRS and YFSETQ. Unmatched junction bases numbered 14, after V lost 6 bases and J lost 5 bases. CDR3 length: 16 amino acids. In nucleotides, the CDR3 is TGCGCCAGCAAGGAGGACAGGGGCCTGCCGGGATATGGCTACACCTTC. It yields the protein CASKEDRGLPGYGYTF.

In its sample, this clone was seen many times. This sample also contains other DNA sequences that code for the same CDR3. The chain is built from TRBV7-3 and TRBJ2-5; D gene ambiguous. Germline V CDR1 and CDR2: SGHTA, FQGTGA. CDR3 length: 13 amino acids. V was cut by 2 bases and J by 3 bases, with 7 bases left in between. CDR3 nucleotides: TGTGCCAGCAGCTTATTGGCGGAAGAGACCCAGTACTTC. Its translation: CASSLLAEETQYF.

This clone was seen only a few times. The genes are TRBV5-6 and TRBJ2-1; 12 nucleotides align to TRBD2. This CDR3 spans 18 amino acids. Germline CDR1 reads SGHDT; CDR2 reads YYEEEE. After removal of 0 bases from V and 6 bases from J, the junction contained 10 bases not matched to a gene. Written as DNA, the CDR3 is TGTGCCAGCAGCTTGGTACTGGCTAGCGGGAGGGAATTCAATGAGCAGTTCTTC. Translated, it gives CASSLVLASGREFNEQFF.

This clone was seen a handful of times. The genes are TRBV5-4 and TRBJ2-7; possibly TRBD2 for D (7 bases). In germline, CDR1 is SGHNT, CDR2 YYREEE (reference sequence). Trimming cost V 4 bases and J 1 base, with 21 bases left between them. CDR3 length equals 17 residues. Written as DNA, the CDR3 is TGTGCCAGCAGCCCTAGACGGGGGGCGGGAGCTTCCTACGAGCAGTACTTC. Amino acids: CASSPRRGAGASYEQYF.

This clone was counted between two and nine times. The genes are TRBV12-5 and TRBJ1-1; possible D gene TRBD1, 5 bases. V lost 7 bases and J 2 bases, leaving 11 bases between the germline ends. Germline V gene data show CDR1 as LGHNT and CDR2 as FRNRAP. This CDR3 spans 13 amino acids. Written as DNA, the CDR3 is TGTGCTAGTGAGGCGGGGGTAAACACTGAAGCTTTCTTT. As protein: CASEAGVNTEAFF.

This clone was picked up a small number of times. The chain joins TRBV7-2 to TRBJ1-5; tentative D call: TRBD1 (6 bases). The CDR3 loop spans 15 amino acids. Between the trimmed V and J ends, which lost 1 base and 6 bases, there was a span of 13 bases. CDR1 is SGHTA and CDR2 is FQGNSA in the germline V gene. In nucleotides, the CDR3 is TGTGCCAGCAGCTTAGGTCCAGGGGTGTTTCAGCCCCAGCATTTT. This translates into CASSLGPGVFQPQHF.

In this sample, this clone turned up a few times. Other DNA sequences from this sample encode an identical CDR3 as well. This rearrangement joins TRBV29-1 to TRBJ1-5; TRBD1 aligns across 9 bases. V shed 4 bases and J 4 bases; nucleotides not matched to a gene: 2. CDR1 SQVTM and CDR2 ANQGSEA come from the germline V gene. This CDR3 has 13 residues. The CDR3 sequence: CSVGQGGNQPQHF. For the CDR3, the DNA is TGCAGCGTTGGACAGGGGGGTAATCAGCCCCAGCATTTT.

As regards this clone: This sample includes further DNA sequences coding for the same CDR3. The rearrangement joins TRBV28 to TRBJ1-2, with D unclear. Germline CDR1 and CDR2: MDHEN and SYDVKM. Trimming cost V 3 bases and J 3 bases, with 5 bases left between them. The CDR3 is made up of 12 amino acids. Here the CDR3 reads CASSFRDYGYTF. The CDR3 region has the DNA TGTGCCAGCAGTTTTCGCGACTATGGCTACACCTTC.

This clone was counted between two and nine times. Here the CDR3 DNA reads TGTGCCACCAGCAGAGATCGGGGATCTAGCGGTGGGTTTTGGAATGAGCAGTTCTTC. Residues: CATSRDRGSSGGFWNEQFF. V is TRBV15 and J is TRBJ2-1; the match to TRBD2 covers 7 bases. The length of the CDR3 is 19 residues. CDR1 and CDR2 from the germline V gene are LNHNV and YYDKDF (reference sequence). V was clipped by 0 bases and J by 7 bases; unmatched bases: 18.

V and J are TRBV5-1 and TRBJ2-1; TRBD2 matches 8 bases. This CDR3 is 14 amino acids long. CDR1 and CDR2 from the germline V gene are SGHRS and YFSETQ. V lost 0 bases and J lost 5; bases outside the gene matches: 1. This chain's CDR3 is CASSLAAGDNEQFF. DNA for the CDR3: TGCGCCAGCAGCTTGGCAGCGGGAGACAATGAGCAGTTCTTC.

The V gene is TRBV7-2, the J gene TRBJ2-7, with D possibly TRBD2 on 6 matching bases. Per the germline V gene, CDR1 is SGHTA and CDR2 is FQGNSA. This CDR3 contains 15 residues. The germline V and J ends were trimmed by 1 base and 3 bases, with 13 bases remaining between them. The CDR3 loop reads CASSLGGMNFYEQYF. CDR3 bases: TGTGCCAGCAGCTTAGGCGGGATGAACTTCTACGAGCAGTACTTC.

The V call is TRBV5-1, the J call TRBJ2-7; 8 bases map to TRBD2. CDR1 and CDR2 (germline): SGHRS, YFSETQ. J lost 3 bases, V lost 3 bases, and 8 bases had no gene match. This CDR3 is built from 15 residues. CDR3 loop: CASSSSGRGVYEQYF. CDR3 DNA: TGCGCCAGCAGCTCGAGCGGGAGAGGTGTCTACGAGCAGTACTTC.

V is TRBV4-2 and J is TRBJ1-1; D possibly corresponds to TRBD1 (5 bases). V lost 0 bases and J lost 4, with 15 bases in between. Germline CDR1 and CDR2: LGHNA and YNFKEQ. This CDR3 comprises 16 residues. CDR3 nucleotide sequence: TGTGCCAGCAGCCAAGATCGTGGGGGGGGATTCACTGAAGCTTTCTTT. It translates to CASSQDRGGGFTEAFF.

The V gene is TRBV7-2, the J gene TRBJ2-1, with 10 positions matching TRBD2. The CDR3 is 16 amino acids. The J segment lost 7 bases and the V segment lost 2 bases, leaving 8 bases of the junction unmatched. CDR1 SGHTA and CDR2 FQGNSA come from the germline V gene. The CDR3 nucleotides read TGTGCCAGCAGCTTAAAAGCGGGAGGGCCGTGGAATGAGCAGTTCTTC. It translates to CASSLKAGGPWNEQFF.

The chain joins TRBV30 to TRBJ1-1; D uncertain. The CDR3 spans 13 residues. With 1 base removed from V and 2 bases from J, the gap between germline ends came to 8 bases. CDR1 and CDR2 (germline): GTSNPN, SVGIG (reference sequence). CDR3 DNA sequence: TGTGCCTGGAGTGCTATGCTCAACACTGAAGCTTTCTTT. Translation gives CAWSAMLNTEAFF.

The chain couples TRBV7-6 to TRBJ2-7, with 9 bases aligning to TRBD2. The J segment lost 5 bases and the V segment lost 5 bases, leaving 7 bases of the junction unmatched. The CDR3 has 14 residues. Germline V gives CDR1 SGHVS, CDR2 FNYEAQ. For the CDR3, the DNA is TGTGCCAGCAGCAGAATAGCGGGAGCCAACGAGCAGTACTTC. Translated: CASSRIAGANEQYF.

There are a few counts of this clone. The CDR3 DNA follows: TGTGCCAGCAGCTTCAGGGGCTCTGGGGCCAACGTCCTGACTTTC. Protein sequence: CASSFRGSGANVLTF. The chain joins TRBV7-9 to TRBJ2-6, with D possibly being TRBD1 (6 bases). CDR3 length equals 15 residues. Trimming took 3 bases from V and 0 from J, leaving 6 bases between them. The germline gives CDR1 SEHNR, CDR2 FQNEAQ (reference sequence).

This clone was counted a few times. The chain is built from TRBV10-3 and TRBJ2-6; a possible D gene is TRBD1 (5 bases). The germline V gene encodes CDR1 ENHRY and CDR2 SYGVKD. This CDR3 region has 14 residues. Trimming took off 8 bases at V and 0 bases at J, with 8 bases between the two ends. The CDR3 nucleotides read TGTGCCATCTACCAGGGCTCTGGGGCCAACGTCCTGACTTTC. As protein: CAIYQGSGANVLTF.